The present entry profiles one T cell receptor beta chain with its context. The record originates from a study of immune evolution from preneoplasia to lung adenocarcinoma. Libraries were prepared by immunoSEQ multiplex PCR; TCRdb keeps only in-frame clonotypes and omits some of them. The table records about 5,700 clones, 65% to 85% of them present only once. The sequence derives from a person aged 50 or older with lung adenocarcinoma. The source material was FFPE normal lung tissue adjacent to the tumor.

CDR3 nucleotides: TGTGCCAGCAGCCCTCTAGCGGGAGAGTCCTACAATGAGCAGTTCTTC. Amino acid sequence: CASSPLAGESYNEQFF. The chain uses TRBV7-3 and TRBJ2-1, with 10 positions matching TRBD2. The junction had 5 bases not matched to a gene; V was cut back by 5 bases and J by 1 base. CDR1 and CDR2 from the germline V gene are SGHTA and FQGTGA. The CDR3 is made up of 16 amino acids.